This entry lists 27 T cell receptor beta chains sequenced from one sample in a study of neoadjuvant anti-PD-1 for oral cavity cancer. Sequencing used immunoSEQ multiplex PCR; TCRdb keeps in-frame clones, though not all of them. The table lists 15,000 to 20,000 clones, approximately 79% of them singletons. This material consisted of PBMCs, taken before nivolumab (anti-PD-1) treatment. The origin of the receptors is a person aged 40 to 85 with oral cavity squamous cell carcinoma.

This chain uses TRBV28 with TRBJ1-2; no firm D call. The CDR3 length is 11 residues. The V gene's germline CDR1 is MDHEN and CDR2 SYDVKM. Between the trimmed V and J ends, which lost 4 bases and 8 bases, there was a span of 8 bases. DNA of the CDR3: TGTGCCAGCAGTTCCTTGCGGGGCTACACCTTC. Translated: CASSSLRGYTF.

This clone was counted a single time. The rearrangement links TRBV7-2 to TRBJ2-3, with 7 bases fitting TRBD2. This CDR3 contains 16 residues. V lost 2 bases, J lost 4 bases, and 9 bases stayed unmatched. The germline gives CDR1 SGHTA, CDR2 FQGNSA. The CDR3, as DNA: TGTGCCAGCAGCTTAAAACCAGCGGGAAGGGCAGATACGCAGTATTTT. Amino acid sequence: CASSLKPAGRADTQYF.

This chain links TRBV2 with TRBJ1-1, with TRBD1 matching 7 bases. Germline assignment: CDR1 SNHLY and CDR2 FYNNEI. The CDR3 is made up of 15 amino acids. Trimming removed 6 bases from V and 4 bases from J; junction bases left unmatched: 11. The CDR3 sequence: CASRDPQGLVTEAFF. The DNA for the CDR3 is TGTGCCAGCAGGGACCCACAGGGGTTAGTCACTGAAGCTTTCTTT.

This clone was observed a single time. V usage is TRBV7-9 and J usage is TRBJ1-1, with 7 bases fitting TRBD1. The CDR3 consists of 13 residues. Germline lookup yields CDR1 SEHNR and CDR2 FQNEAQ (reference sequence). Trimming removed 5 bases from V and 11 bases from J; junction bases left unmatched: 11. The CDR3 coding sequence is TGTGCCAGCAGCCAGGGGGACCCCAGGGCGGCTTTCTTT. Translation: CASSQGDPRAAFF. Together with reference TRBV7-9 and TRBJ1-1, the CDR3 gives the full variable domain: DTGVSQNPRHKITKRGQNVTFRCDPISEHNRLYWYRQTLGQGPEFLTYFQNEAQLEKSRLLSDRFSAERPKGSFSTLEIQRTEQGDSAMYLCASSQGDPRAAFFGQGTRLTVV.

The chain couples TRBV7-9 to TRBJ1-4, with 9 bases aligning to TRBD1. CDR3 length: 14 residues. Per the germline V gene, CDR1 is SEHNR and CDR2 is FQNEAQ (reference sequence). V trimming: 6 bases; J trimming: 7 bases; junction bases outside the gene matches: 6. The CDR3 protein is CASSSQGAGEKLFF. In DNA form, the CDR3 reads TGTGCCAGCAGTTCACAGGGGGCGGGTGAAAAACTGTTTTTT.

V and J are TRBV2 and TRBJ2-4, with 8 bases identical to TRBD1. The V gene's germline CDR1 is SNHLY and CDR2 FYNNEI. J was trimmed by 7 bases and V by 0 bases; bases with no gene match: 8. The CDR3 sequence is 16 residues long. The CDR3 protein is CASSEARQGPSNIQYF. The CDR3 nucleotides are TGTGCCAGCAGTGAAGCTCGACAGGGGCCCTCGAACATTCAGTACTTC.

CDR3 nucleotide sequence: TGTGCCAGCGTACGGGGAACCGGAAACACCATATATTTT. This sequence encodes CASVRGTGNTIYF. The V and J genes are TRBV2 and TRBJ1-3; no firm D call. V dropped 8 bases and J dropped 4 bases, with 12 bases sitting between them. Germline CDR1 and CDR2: SNHLY and FYNNEI. The CDR3 has 13 residues.

This chain links TRBV2 with TRBJ2-1, with 15 bases fitting TRBD2. After removal of 3 bases from V and 6 bases from J, the junction contained 3 bases not matched to a gene. The CDR3 extends over 16 amino acids. Germline CDR1 SNHLY, CDR2 FYNNEI. CDR3 coding DNA: TGTGCCAGCAGTGATGAGGGACTAGCGGGAGGCAATGAGCAGTTCTTC. Amino acid sequence: CASSDEGLAGGNEQFF.

The chain employs TRBV28 and TRBJ1-1; 7 bases align to TRBD1. Per germline, CDR1 MDHEN and CDR2 SYDVKM. This CDR3 contains 14 residues. V lost 2 bases, J lost 5 bases, and 5 bases stayed unmatched. The CDR3 nucleotides are TGTGCCAGCAGTTTACACAGACAGGGAACTGAAGCTTTCTTT. Translation gives CASSLHRQGTEAFF.

CDR3 bases: TGTGCCATCAGTGACCGAGGGACAGGGTACACTGAAGCTTTCTTT. This gives the protein CAISDRGTGYTEAFF. This sequence joins TRBV10-3 and TRBJ1-1; 9 positions match TRBD1. V was clipped by 3 bases and J by 3 bases; unmatched bases: 5. The CDR3 length is 15 residues. Germline CDR1 is ENHRY and CDR2 is SYGVKD.

The chain is built from TRBV19 and TRBJ1-2, with 7 bases identical to TRBD1. The CDR3 runs to 14 residues. Trimming cost V 1 base and J 4 bases; bases outside gene matches: 3. The germline gives CDR1 LNHDA, CDR2 SQIVND (reference sequence). The CDR3 protein is CASSIVGDSYGYTF. The CDR3 DNA follows: TGTGCCAGTAGTATAGTCGGGGACAGCTATGGCTACACCTTC.

This sequence joins TRBV6-5 and TRBJ1-1, with 7 bases lining up with TRBD1. J lost 1 base, V lost 0 bases, and 5 bases had no gene match. The CDR3 sequence is 16 residues long. Germline CDR1 reads MNHEY; CDR2 reads SVGAGI. CDR3 DNA sequence: TGTGCCAGCAGTTACTCCCTCACAGGGGCGAACACTGAAGCTTTCTTT. It specifies CASSYSLTGANTEAFF.

The chain uses TRBV15 and TRBJ2-1; a weak D match, TRBD2 (6 bases). Germline CDR1 and CDR2: LNHNV and YYDKDF (reference sequence). V was shortened by 1 base and J by 7 bases, with 20 bases between the two germline ends. This CDR3 has 17 residues. CDR3 sequence: CATSRAILAVGSNEQFF. CDR3 coding DNA: TGTGCCACCAGCAGAGCAATCTTAGCGGTTGGGAGTAATGAGCAGTTCTTC.

The chain links TRBV9 to TRBJ2-7; 7 bases match TRBD2. Germline assignment: CDR1 SGDLS and CDR2 YYNGEE. This CDR3 has 15 residues. V lost 0 bases and J lost 2; bases outside the gene matches: 5. CDR3 bases: TGTGCCAGCAGCGTAGCGGCTAGCGGCCCCTACGAGCAGTACTTC. Protein product: CASSVAASGPYEQYF.

The CDR3 loop reads CASSLNPGLEAFF. For the CDR3, the DNA is TGTGCCAGCAGCTTAAACCCCGGGCTTGAAGCTTTCTTT. This chain joins TRBV7-3 and TRBJ1-1, with D unresolved. The germline V gene encodes CDR1 SGHTA and CDR2 FQGTGA. There are 13 residues in the CDR3. With 1 base removed from V and 7 bases from J, the gap between germline ends came to 10 bases.

The genes are TRBV6-5 and TRBJ2-7; the D gene is possibly TRBD1 (6 bases). The CDR3 is 14 amino acids. The V end was cut by 2 bases, the J end by 5 bases, with 13 bases between. Germline lookup yields CDR1 MNHEY and CDR2 SVGAGI. CDR3 bases: TGTGCCAGCAGTTACAGTAGCCAGGGGAACGAGCAGTACTTC. Protein sequence: CASSYSSQGNEQYF.

The chain uses TRBV4-1 and TRBJ1-2; D is ambiguous. The CDR3 is 13 amino acids. Germline V gene sequence: CDR1 MGHRA, CDR2 YSYEKL. Trimming left V 0 bases short and J 4 bases short, with 6 bases between. The CDR3 nucleotides read TGCGCCAGCAGCCAAGACCGGGGCTATGGCTACACCTTC. This sequence encodes CASSQDRGYGYTF.

The chain uses TRBV30 and TRBJ2-1; no clear D. The germline V and J ends were trimmed by 2 bases and 4 bases, with 9 bases remaining between them. Per germline, CDR1 GTSNPN and CDR2 SVGIG (reference sequence). The CDR3 consists of 13 residues. CDR3 bases: TGTGCCTGGAGTTCGCGGCAGTACAATGAGCAGTTCTTC. It encodes CAWSSRQYNEQFF.

For the CDR3, the DNA is TGTGCCAGCAGCGTAGGAGGGCCAGTCTTGTGCTACACCGGGGAGCTGTTTTTT. This translates into CASSVGGPVLCYTGELFF. The chain recombines TRBV9 with TRBJ2-2, with a tentative D call TRBD2 (5 bases). The CDR3 is 18 residues long. V gave up 0 bases and J gave up 3 bases, with 18 bases separating them. Germline V gives CDR1 SGDLS, CDR2 YYNGEE.

The V call is TRBV30, the J call TRBJ1-3, with 7 bases that match TRBD1. The length of the CDR3 is 15 residues. Germline assignment: CDR1 GTSNPN and CDR2 SVGIG (reference sequence). V was clipped by 2 bases and J by 3 bases; unmatched bases: 7. The CDR3 loop reads CAWSYPDRDGNTIYF. CDR3 coding DNA: TGTGCCTGGAGTTACCCCGACAGGGATGGAAACACCATATATTTT.

The chain combines TRBV29-1 with TRBJ1-2; the D is unclear. The V end was cut by 4 bases, the J end by 5 bases, with 8 bases between. The CDR3 covers 11 residues. Germline loops: CDR1 SQVTM, CDR2 ANQGSEA. The CDR3 nucleotides are TGCAGCGTTGGTGTTCAGTATGGCTACACCTTC. Amino acids: CSVGVQYGYTF.

The CDR3 loop is CASSQAGGMSGNTIYF. The CDR3, as DNA: TGTGCCAGCAGCCAAGCAGGGGGTATGTCGGGAAACACCATATATTTT. This chain joins TRBV4-2 and TRBJ1-3, with TRBD1 matching over 7 bases. Germline V gene lookup returns CDR1 LGHNA and CDR2 YNFKEQ. V shed 1 base and J 4 bases; nucleotides not matched to a gene: 7. This CDR3 contains 16 residues.

The rearrangement uses TRBV10-3 and TRBJ1-2; D is unresolved. V was shortened by 3 bases and J by 4 bases, with 9 bases between the two germline ends. The CDR3 totals 13 residues. Germline CDR1 is ENHRY and CDR2 is SYGVKD. The CDR3 nucleotides read TGTGCCATCAGTGACGCCCGAAGCTATGGCTACACCTTC. As protein: CAISDARSYGYTF.

The chain combines TRBV9 with TRBJ1-1; tentatively, D is TRBD1 (5 bases). The length of the CDR3 is 13 residues. V dropped 3 bases and J dropped 3 bases, with 9 bases sitting between them. Germline V gene data show CDR1 as SGDLS and CDR2 as YYNGEE. The CDR3 is CASSAQVYTEAFF. CDR3 coding DNA: TGTGCCAGCAGCGCACAGGTGTACACTGAAGCTTTCTTT.

The genes are TRBV5-1 and TRBJ2-1; D unclear. V was pared by 5 bases and J by 9 bases, with 18 bases between. This CDR3 has 14 amino acids. Germline V gene data show CDR1 as SGHRS and CDR2 as YFSETQ. Written as DNA, the CDR3 is TGCGCCAGCAGTTGGACGGGTACAATGGGTGAGCAGTTCTTC. This sequence encodes CASSWTGTMGEQFF.

This clone was recorded a few times. The V gene is TRBV14, the J gene TRBJ2-2; TRBD2 might be the D (7 bases). Looked up from germline, CDR1 is SGHDN and CDR2 is FVKESK. The length of the CDR3 is 16 residues. The V and J ends lost 4 bases and 6 bases respectively, with 18 bases between them. As DNA, the CDR3 is TGTGCCAGCAGCCCCCCCGGGGGGAAGGGGGCCGGGGAGCTGTTTTTT. This codes for CASSPPGGKGAGELFF.

V is TRBV7-6 and J is TRBJ2-3; no definite D call. Germline V CDR1 and CDR2: SGHVS, FNYEAQ. The CDR3 is 21 residues long. With 1 base removed from V and 3 bases from J, the gap between germline ends came to 29 bases. The CDR3 spells CASSLGAKGRPRTILTDTQYF. The CDR3 nucleotides are TGTGCCAGCAGCTTAGGGGCTAAGGGCCGACCTAGGACGATCTTGACAGATACGCAGTATTTT.